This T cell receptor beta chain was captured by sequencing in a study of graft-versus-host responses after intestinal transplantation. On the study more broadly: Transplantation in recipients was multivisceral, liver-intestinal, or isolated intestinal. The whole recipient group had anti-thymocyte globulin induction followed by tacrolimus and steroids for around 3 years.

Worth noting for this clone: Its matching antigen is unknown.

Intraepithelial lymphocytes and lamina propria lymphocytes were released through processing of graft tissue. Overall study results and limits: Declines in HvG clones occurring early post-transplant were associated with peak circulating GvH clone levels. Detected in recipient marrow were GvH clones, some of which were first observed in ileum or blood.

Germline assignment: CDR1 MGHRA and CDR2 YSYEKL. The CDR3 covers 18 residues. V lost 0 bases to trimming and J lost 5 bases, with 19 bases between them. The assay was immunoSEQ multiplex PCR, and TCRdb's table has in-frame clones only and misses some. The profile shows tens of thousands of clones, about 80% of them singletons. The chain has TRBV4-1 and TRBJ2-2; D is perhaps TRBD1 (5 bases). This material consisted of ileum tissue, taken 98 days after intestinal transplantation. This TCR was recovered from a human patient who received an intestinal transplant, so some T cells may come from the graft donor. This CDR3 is CASSQEGGPRVLTGELFF. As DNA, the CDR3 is TGCGCCAGCAGCCAAGAGGGTGGCCCCAGGGTTTTGACCGGGGAGCTGTTTTTT.